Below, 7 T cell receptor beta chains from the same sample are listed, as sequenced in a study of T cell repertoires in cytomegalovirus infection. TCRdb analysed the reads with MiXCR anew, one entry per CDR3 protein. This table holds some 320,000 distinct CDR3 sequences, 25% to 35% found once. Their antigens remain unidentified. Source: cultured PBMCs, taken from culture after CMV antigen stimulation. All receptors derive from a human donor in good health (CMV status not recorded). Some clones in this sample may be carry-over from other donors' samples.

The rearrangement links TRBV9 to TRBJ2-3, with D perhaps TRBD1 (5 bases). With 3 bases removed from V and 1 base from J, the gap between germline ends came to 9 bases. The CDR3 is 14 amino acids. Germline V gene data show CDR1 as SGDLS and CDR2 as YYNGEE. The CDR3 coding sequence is TGTGCCAGCAGCGGGGGCCCTCGCACAGATACGCAGTATTTT. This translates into CASSGGPRTDTQYF.

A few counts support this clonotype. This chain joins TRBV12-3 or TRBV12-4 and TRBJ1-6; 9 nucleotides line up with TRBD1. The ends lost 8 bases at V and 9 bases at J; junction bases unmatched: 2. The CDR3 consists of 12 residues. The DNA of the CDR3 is TGTGCCAGCGGGGACAGGGCTTCACCCCTCCACTTT. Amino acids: CASGDRASPLHF.

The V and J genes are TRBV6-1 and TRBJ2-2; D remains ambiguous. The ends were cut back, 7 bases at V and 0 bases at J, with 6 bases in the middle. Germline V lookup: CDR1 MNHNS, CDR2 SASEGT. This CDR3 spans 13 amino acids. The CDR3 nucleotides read TGTGCCAGCAAGGGAACGAACACCGGGGAGCTGTTTTTT. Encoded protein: CASKGTNTGELFF.

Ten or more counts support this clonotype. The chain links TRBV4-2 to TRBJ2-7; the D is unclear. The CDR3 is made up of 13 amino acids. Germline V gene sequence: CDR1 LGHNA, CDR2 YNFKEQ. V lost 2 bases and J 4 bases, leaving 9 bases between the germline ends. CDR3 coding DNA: TGTGCCAGCAGCCAAACCGGGCCTTACGAGCAGTACTTC. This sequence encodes CASSQTGPYEQYF.

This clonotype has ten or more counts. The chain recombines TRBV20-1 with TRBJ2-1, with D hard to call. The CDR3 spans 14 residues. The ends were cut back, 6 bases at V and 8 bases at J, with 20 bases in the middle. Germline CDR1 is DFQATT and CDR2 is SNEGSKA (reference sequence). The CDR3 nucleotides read TGCAGTGCCCCCCGGGCCCGGTCGCTCGATGAGCAGTTCTTC. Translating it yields CSAPRARSLDEQFF.

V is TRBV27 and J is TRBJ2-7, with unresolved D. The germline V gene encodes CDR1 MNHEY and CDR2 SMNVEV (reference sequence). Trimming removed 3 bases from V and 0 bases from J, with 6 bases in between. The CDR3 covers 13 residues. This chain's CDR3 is CASSLMSSYEQYF. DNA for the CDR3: TGTGCCAGCAGTTTGATGAGCTCCTACGAGCAGTACTTC.

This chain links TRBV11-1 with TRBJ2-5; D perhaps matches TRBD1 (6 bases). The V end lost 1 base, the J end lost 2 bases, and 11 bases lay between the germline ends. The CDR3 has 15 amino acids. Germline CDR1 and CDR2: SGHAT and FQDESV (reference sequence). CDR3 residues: CASSLEGTRQETQYF. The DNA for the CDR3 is TGTGCCAGCAGCTTAGAGGGGACACGACAAGAGACCCAGTACTTC.